This section outlines one T cell receptor beta chain sequence together with its context. Antigen specificity is unknown. Both 60 Vbeta primers and 13 Jbeta primers went into the PCR. Only in-frame clones appear in the TCRdb table, and some are missing; sequencing was by immunoSEQ multiplex PCR. The sample has 40,000 to 55,000 clones, around 82% seen once; the top ten hold about 2.3%. The data were taken from a study of cytomegalovirus exposure and HLA in healthy donors. Study-level information: The 100 million to 120 million unique TCR beta sequences, from roughly 170 million T cells, were found by an earlier analysis.

General observations from the study: Sequencing likely caused a cluster of highly shared sequence variants. Later analysis placed DRB1 highest and HLA-C lowest in TCR association rates, which differed by HLA locus. Earlier analysis found most TCR beta V segments productive about 87% or about 30% of the time.

Germline V gene sequence: CDR1 SGHTA, CDR2 FQGNSA. Deletions cut 9 bases from V and 5 bases from J, with 13 bases between. There are 12 residues in the CDR3. The sample consisted of PBMCs. The TCR was taken from a boy younger than 18 in good health and CMV-seropositive. The V and J genes are TRBV7-2 and TRBJ1-2; tentative D call: TRBD1 (5 bases). The CDR3 nucleotides are TGTGCCAGTGCGGGAGGGGCATATGGCTACACCTTC. The encoded protein is CASAGGAYGYTF.